The 9 T cell receptor beta chains listed next were all sequenced from one sample in a study of blood T cell repertoires in COVID-19. Clones were sequenced by immunoSEQ multiplex PCR, and TCRdb holds only the in-frame ones, with some missing. Among tens of thousands of clones listed, under 90% were seen once. Sequences were obtained from peripheral blood. These receptors all stem from a man older than 75 with acute or convalescent COVID-19.

This chain connects TRBV4-3 to TRBJ1-2; D remains unclear. Per the germline V gene, CDR1 is LGHNA and CDR2 is YSLEER. There are 13 residues in the CDR3. Trimming took 0 bases from V and 5 from J, leaving 7 bases between them. This CDR3 is CASSQDWRYGYTF. As DNA, the CDR3 is TGCGCCAGCAGCCAAGATTGGAGGTATGGCTACACCTTC.

This sequence joins TRBV29-1 and TRBJ2-1; D call uncertain. The CDR3 extends over 11 amino acids. The germline V gene encodes CDR1 SQVTM and CDR2 ANQGSEA. The ends were cut back, 3 bases at V and 6 bases at J, with 6 bases in the middle. CDR3: CSVDQANEQFF. In DNA, the CDR3 is TGCAGCGTTGATCAGGCCAATGAGCAGTTCTTC.

The chain links TRBV19 to TRBJ2-1; 14 nucleotides match TRBD2. The trim removed 6 bases at V and 7 bases at J, leaving 11 bases unmatched. The CDR3 covers 17 residues. The germline V gene has CDR1 LNHDA and CDR2 SQIVND (reference sequence). This CDR3 is CASRGTSGRPWENEQFF. Written as DNA, the CDR3 is TGTGCCAGTAGGGGGACTAGCGGGAGACCCTGGGAGAATGAGCAGTTCTTC.

The rearrangement links TRBV5-6 to TRBJ1-6, with 8 bases lining up with TRBD1. The CDR3 is 14 residues long. Germline CDR1 is SGHDT and CDR2 is YYEEEE. J was trimmed by 14 bases and V by 3 bases; bases with no gene match: 10. As DNA, the CDR3 is TGTGCCAGCAGCTCCCGGGACAGGCTATTCACCCTCCACTTT. Translating gives CASSSRDRLFTLHF.

The chain couples TRBV30 to TRBJ2-2; 7 nucleotides line up with TRBD2. This CDR3 has 13 residues. Germline CDR1 and CDR2: GTSNPN and SVGIG (reference sequence). V was pared by 5 bases and J by 6 bases, with 6 bases of the junction left unmatched. The CDR3 DNA is TGTGCCTGGGCCTGGGAGGGCTCCGGGGAGCTGTTTTTT. This codes for CAWAWEGSGELFF.

The chain employs TRBV18 and TRBJ2-5, with 8 bases lining up with TRBD2. Trimming took 3 bases from V and 5 from J; bases not matched to a gene: 5. This CDR3 spans 14 amino acids. Germline assignment: CDR1 KGHSH and CDR2 LQKENI. CDR3 residues: CASSPPGGGETQYF. The CDR3 DNA is TGTGCCAGCTCACCTCCGGGGGGGGGTGAGACCCAGTACTTC.

Only a few counts were recorded for this clone. V usage is TRBV7-9 and J usage is TRBJ1-6; 7 positions agree with TRBD1. This CDR3 has 15 residues. Germline V CDR1 and CDR2: SEHNR, FQNEAQ (reference sequence). Trimming removed 4 bases from V and 8 bases from J; junction bases left unmatched: 8. The CDR3: CASSSRQGPDSPLHF. The CDR3 nucleotides read TGTGCCAGCAGCTCCCGACAGGGACCCGATTCACCCCTCCACTTT. The full variable domain, in which reference TRBV7-9 and TRBJ1-6 provide the parts outside the CDR3, is DTGVSQNPRHKITKRGQNVTFRCDPISEHNRLYWYRQTLGQGPEFLTYFQNEAQLEKSRLLSDRFSAERPKGSFSTLEIQRTEQGDSAMYLCASSSRQGPDSPLHFGNGTRLTVT.

The chain recombines TRBV11-2 with TRBJ2-7, with a weak D call TRBD1 (6 bases). Trimming left V 0 bases short and J 1 base short, with 13 bases between. The CDR3 has 16 residues. Germline CDR1 is SGHAT and CDR2 is FQNNGV. The CDR3 DNA reads as TGTGCCAGCAGCTTAGAGGGCAGGGGTCTATCCTACGAGCAGTACTTC. It is translated as CASSLEGRGLSYEQYF.

This chain uses TRBV29-1 with TRBJ2-5, with TRBD1 matching over 8 bases. Germline assignment: CDR1 SQVTM and CDR2 ANQGSEA. This CDR3 is 14 amino acids long. With 2 bases clipped from V and 6 bases from J, the junction kept 8 bases outside the gene matches. In nucleotides, the CDR3 is TGCAGCGTTGAACCCGGACAGGGTTCAAAGACCCAGTACTTC. This sequence encodes CSVEPGQGSKTQYF.